The table lists the clone carrying this T cell receptor beta chain with a few counts. The antigen remains unidentified. This sample was taken from a study of early T cells in non-severe SARS-CoV-2 infection. Study details: Unpaired chains resulted from sequencing bulk RNA of unsorted whole blood. Study-wide results and caveats: In VDJdb matching, anti-spike CD8 responses were favored while private and CD4 specificities went missing.

In the library, individual cDNA molecules carried attached unique molecular identifiers. One entry per CDR3 protein results from TCRdb running MiXCR on the 5' RACE reads. The sample shows about 55,000 distinct CDR3 sequences, 6.6% of them seen only once. The V gene end was trimmed by 1 base and the J gene end by 4 bases; junction bases not matched to a gene: 1. This CDR3 has 15 amino acids. Germline values: CDR1 SGHTA, CDR2 FQGNSA. The origin of this receptor is an adult who was a healthcare worker with PCR-confirmed SARS-CoV-2 infection or an uninfected control (not recorded which). The genes are TRBV7-2 and TRBJ2-1; 10 bases are a match to TRBD2. Sample: whole blood, taken at baseline. The CDR3 DNA reads TGTGCCAGCAGCTTAGGGACTAGCGGTTACAATGAGCAGTTCTTC. Amino acids: CASSLGTSGYNEQFF.